This T cell receptor beta chain was profiled in a study of blood T cell repertoires in COVID-19. The protocol was immunoSEQ multiplex PCR, while the TCRdb copy is restricted to in-frame clones and leaves out a portion. Of roughly 410,000 clones in the sample, about nine tenths were seen once. Trimming left V 3 bases short and J 10 bases short, with 9 bases between. The germline gives CDR1 GTSNPN, CDR2 SVGIG (reference sequence). This CDR3 is built from 10 residues. Sequenced: peripheral blood. The genes are TRBV30 and TRBJ1-1, with D possibly being TRBD1 (5 bases). This TCR came from a woman in her forties with COVID-19, enrolled during active disease. In DNA form, the CDR3 reads TGTGCCTGGAGGGGGCCAGGAGCTTTCTTT. Residues: CAWRGPGAFF. Using reference TRBV30 and TRBJ1-1 for the parts outside the CDR3, the full variable domain is SQTIHQWPATLVQPVGSPLSLECTVEGTSNPNLYWYRQAAGRGLQLLFYSVGIGQISSEVPQNLSASRPQDRQFILSSKKLLLSDSGFYLCAWRGPGAFFGQGTRLTVV.